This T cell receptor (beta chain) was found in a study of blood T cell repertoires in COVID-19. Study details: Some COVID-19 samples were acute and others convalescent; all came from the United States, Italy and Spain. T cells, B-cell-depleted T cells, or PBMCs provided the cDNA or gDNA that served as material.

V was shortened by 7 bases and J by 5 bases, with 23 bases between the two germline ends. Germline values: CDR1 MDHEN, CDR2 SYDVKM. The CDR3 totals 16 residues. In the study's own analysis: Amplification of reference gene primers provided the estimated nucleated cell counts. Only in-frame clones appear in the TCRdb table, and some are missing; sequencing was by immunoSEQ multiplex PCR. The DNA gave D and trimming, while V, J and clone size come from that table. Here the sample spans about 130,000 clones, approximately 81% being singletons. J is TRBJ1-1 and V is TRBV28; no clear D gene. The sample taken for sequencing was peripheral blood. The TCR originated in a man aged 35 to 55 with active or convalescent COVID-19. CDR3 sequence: CASTYRVGLGGTEAFF. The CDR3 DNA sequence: TGTGCCAGCACTTACCGCGTCGGGCTCGGCGGGACTGAAGCTTTCTTT.